One and the same sample provided the 11 T cell receptor beta chains below, sequenced in a study of T cells in Graves' hyperthyroidism and ophthalmopathy. TCR beta CDR3 regions were amplified from RNA transcripts. With the HTBI primer set, the TCR CDR3 went through a first round of RT-PCR. TCRdb processed the multiplex PCR reads anew with MiXCR; each CDR3 protein has one entry. Of some 350,000 distinct CDR3 sequences in the sample, 15% were seen once. Material for sequencing was blood. All receptors derive from a woman in her fifties or sixties with Graves' ophthalmopathy.

The chain couples TRBV11-2 to TRBJ2-7; 9 positions match TRBD2. J was trimmed by 2 bases and V by 4 bases; bases with no gene match: 3. The CDR3 runs to 14 residues. CDR1 SGHAT and CDR2 FQNNGV come from the germline V gene. The chain's CDR3 is CASSWTSDTYEQYF. CDR3 sequence (DNA): TGTGCCAGCAGCTGGACTAGCGACACCTACGAGCAGTACTTC.

The chain joins TRBV11-2 to TRBJ2-1; 11 bases fit TRBD1. Looked up from germline, CDR1 is SGHAT and CDR2 is FQNNGV. The V gene end was trimmed by 4 bases and the J gene end by 6 bases; junction bases not matched to a gene: 20. The CDR3 spans 20 residues. The chain's CDR3 is CASSSHFAPYGQGAGNEQFF. In DNA form, the CDR3 reads TGTGCCAGCAGCTCCCACTTCGCCCCTTACGGACAGGGGGCAGGCAATGAGCAGTTCTTC. Supplemented by reference TRBV11-2 and TRBJ2-1, the full variable domain reads EAGVAQSPRYKIIEKRQSVAFWCNPISGHATLYWYQQILGQGPKLLIQFQNNGVVDDSQLPKDRFSAERLKGVDSTLKIQPAKLEDSAVYLCASSSHFAPYGQGAGNEQFFGPGTRLTVL.

In its sample, this clonotype was seen many times. The chain recombines TRBV3-1 with TRBJ1-2; 7 nucleotides align to TRBD1. The CDR3 totals 14 residues. The ends lost 4 bases at V and 8 bases at J; junction bases unmatched: 10. The germline V gene encodes CDR1 LGHDT and CDR2 YNNKEL (reference sequence). The CDR3 DNA sequence: TGTGCCAGCAGCCGAGCCAACAGGGGCCGGGGCTACACCTTC. It specifies CASSRANRGRGYTF.

The rearrangement joins TRBV28 to TRBJ1-6, with a tentative D call TRBD1 (6 bases). The CDR3 spans 14 residues. Deletions cut 2 bases from V and 8 bases from J, with 10 bases between. From germline, CDR1 is MDHEN and CDR2 SYDVKM. The CDR3 DNA follows: TGTGCCAGCAGTTTAAACAGGGAGGATTCACCCCTCCACTTT. As protein: CASSLNREDSPLHF.

Ten or more counts support this clonotype. This chain joins TRBV12-3 or TRBV12-4 and TRBJ2-1; D unresolved. V lost 4 bases and J 2 bases, leaving 21 bases between the germline ends. CDR3 length: 18 amino acids. CDR3 sequence (DNA): TGTGCCAGCAGTTCTAATAGCTTAAGTCCGACGGCCTACAATGAGCAGTTCTTC. It is translated as CASSSNSLSPTAYNEQFF.

This sequence joins TRBV7-6 and TRBJ1-4, with TRBD1 identical over 12 bases. V dropped 4 bases and J dropped 8; count of bases not matched to a gene: 5. The CDR3 is 15 residues long. CDR1 SGHVS and CDR2 FNYEAQ come from the germline V gene. In DNA form, the CDR3 reads TGTGCCAGCAGCTCATGGGGGACAGGGGGCGAAAAACTGTTTTTT. Amino acids: CASSSWGTGGEKLFF. The full variable domain, in which reference TRBV7-6 and TRBJ1-4 provide the parts outside the CDR3, is GAGVSQSPRYKVTKRGQDVALRCDPISGHVSLYWYRQALGQGPEFLTYFNYEAQQDKSGLPNDRFSAERPEGSISTLTIQRTEQRDSAMYRCASSSWGTGGEKLFFGSGTQLSVL.

The chain has TRBV5-5 and TRBJ2-3; D unresolved. The germline V and J ends were trimmed by 2 bases and 5 bases, with 9 bases remaining between them. CDR3 length equals 13 residues. The germline V gene has CDR1 SGHKS and CDR2 YYEKEE (reference sequence). CDR3 DNA sequence: TGTGCCAGCAGCTTACCCTCGGAAGATACGCAGTATTTT. Its translation: CASSLPSEDTQYF. The full variable domain, its missing parts supplied by reference TRBV5-5 and TRBJ2-3, is DAGVTQSPTHLIKTRGQQVTLRCSPISGHKSVSWYQQVLGQGPQFIFQYYEKEERGRGNFPDRFSARQFPNYSSELNVNALLLGDSALYLCASSLPSEDTQYFGPGTRLTVL.

This clonotype was observed at least ten times. A junction end diverges from the germline sequence, so it may reflect a read error. This chain joins TRBV28 and TRBJ2-1; TRBD2 is a possible D gene (6 bases). This CDR3 contains 11 residues. Per the germline V gene, CDR1 is MDHEN and CDR2 is SYDVKM. CDR3 sequence (DNA): TGTGCCAGCAGTCCGGGACTTGAGAAGTTCTTC. Translating gives CASSPGLEKFF.

This clonotype has a count of ten or more. This chain connects TRBV28 to TRBJ2-1; the match to TRBD2 covers 12 bases. The CDR3 loop spans 16 amino acids. V gave up 4 bases and J gave up 4 bases; unmatched junction bases: 5. Per germline, CDR1 MDHEN and CDR2 SYDVKM. The DNA of the CDR3 is TGTGCCAGCAGTTCCGGACTAGCGGGACCATACAATGAGCAGTTCTTC. Translation: CASSSGLAGPYNEQFF.

This clonotype occurred many times. The chain carries TRBV6-1 and TRBJ2-7, with 8 nucleotides matching TRBD2. Germline values: CDR1 MNHNS, CDR2 SASEGT. V was pared by 6 bases and J by 5 bases, with 6 bases of the junction left unmatched. The CDR3 covers 13 residues. In DNA form, the CDR3 reads TGTGCCAGCAGGTCCGGGGGGGTAAACGAGCAGTACTTC. It yields the protein CASRSGGVNEQYF.

Remarks on this clonotype: A junction end diverges from the germline sequence, so it may reflect a read error. The chain carries TRBV11-2 and TRBJ2-4; a possible D gene is TRBD2 (7 bases). The CDR3 covers 14 residues. Germline CDR1 and CDR2: SGHAT and FQNNGV. This chain's CDR3 is CASSLGGGKSIQYF. CDR3 bases: TGTGCCAGCAGCCTGGGAGGGGGTAAAAGCATTCAGTACTTC.